Each of the 21 T cell receptor beta chains below was sequenced from the same sample in a study of OX40 agonist ivuxolimab in advanced cancers. Profiling relied on immunoSEQ multiplex PCR, and the TCRdb table lists in-frame clones only, not all of them. The sample includes some 63,000 clones, over 75% of them seen just once. The source was CD4+ or CD8+ T cells sorted from blood, collected in a trial of the OX40 agonist ivuxolimab. These receptors came from an adult with an advanced solid tumor such as melanoma, head and neck, liver or kidney cancer.

The DNA for the CDR3 is TGTGCCAGCAGTTACGGGGTCGGGAGGGAGAGCCAGCAGTTCTTC. It specifies CASSYGVGRESQQFF. The V and J genes are TRBV27 and TRBJ2-1; 8 nucleotides agree with TRBD2. Per germline, CDR1 MNHEY and CDR2 SMNVEV (reference sequence). CDR3 length: 15 amino acids. Trimming removed 4 bases from V and 11 bases from J; junction bases left unmatched: 13.

V and J are TRBV2 and TRBJ1-1; TRBD1 matches 8 bases. This CDR3 is 16 amino acids long. V was pared by 7 bases and J by 0 bases, with 10 bases of the junction left unmatched. Germline CDR1 and CDR2: SNHLY and FYNNEI. CDR3 region: CASKGTRDRLNTEAFF. CDR3 in DNA: TGTGCCAGCAAAGGGACCCGGGACAGGTTGAACACTGAAGCTTTCTTT. The whole variable domain, filled in from reference TRBV2 and TRBJ1-1, reads EPEVTQTPSHQVTQMGQEVILRCVPISNHLYFYWYRQILGQKVEFLVSFYNNEISEKSEIFDDQFSVERPDGSNFTLKIRSTKLEDSAMYFCASKGTRDRLNTEAFFGQGTRLTVV.

The genes are TRBV9 and TRBJ1-3, with D perhaps matching TRBD1 (5 bases). Germline loops: CDR1 SGDLS, CDR2 YYNGEE. CDR3 size: 17 residues. V was cut by 2 bases and J by 0 bases, with 15 bases left in between. In nucleotides, the CDR3 is TGTGCCAGCAGCGTGGGTCTTAGGGGAATCTCTGGAAACACCATATATTTT. Residues: CASSVGLRGISGNTIYF.

This chain links TRBV27 with TRBJ2-1, with 12 bases aligning to TRBD2. After removal of 7 bases from V and 6 bases from J, the junction contained 7 bases not matched to a gene. Germline values: CDR1 MNHEY, CDR2 SMNVEV (reference sequence). The CDR3 has 15 residues. This chain's CDR3 is CASTKLAGGLNEQFF. CDR3 in DNA: TGTGCCAGCACCAAGCTAGCGGGAGGGCTCAATGAGCAGTTCTTC.

The chain uses TRBV15 and TRBJ2-7, with TRBD2 as a possible D gene (7 bases). The CDR3 totals 14 residues. From germline, CDR1 is LNHNV and CDR2 YYDKDF (reference sequence). Deletions cut 0 bases from V and 7 bases from J, with 13 bases between. The CDR3 region is CATSRDSGGWEQYF. Written as DNA, the CDR3 is TGTGCCACCAGCAGAGATTCGGGGGGCTGGGAGCAGTACTTC.

This clone was found a few times. The chain carries TRBV10-3 and TRBJ1-4; 9 bases are shared with TRBD1. After removal of 3 bases from V and 7 bases from J, the junction contained 9 bases not matched to a gene. Germline-derived CDR1 and CDR2 are ENHRY and SYGVKD. The CDR3 sequence is 16 residues long. CDR3 coding DNA: TGTGCCATCAGTGACGTACCGGGACAGGGATTTGAAAAACTGTTTTTT. Its protein is CAISDVPGQGFEKLFF.

The rearrangement uses TRBV6-5 and TRBJ1-1; D is possibly TRBD1 (5 bases). This CDR3 contains 14 residues. Per the germline V gene, CDR1 is MNHEY and CDR2 is SVGAGI. The V gene lost 6 bases and the J gene lost 2 bases, with 13 bases spanning the gap. Here the CDR3 DNA reads TGTGCCAGCAGCGCGGTAGACAGTAACACTGAAGCTTTCTTT. This gives the protein CASSAVDSNTEAFF.

V gene TRBV5-4 combines with J gene TRBJ1-1; 9 bases fit TRBD1. V dropped 0 bases and J dropped 0; count of bases not matched to a gene: 6. CDR3 length: 17 residues. The V gene's germline CDR1 is SGHNT and CDR2 YYREEE (reference sequence). CDR3 nucleotides: TGTGCCAGCAGCTTGGCGGGACAGGGTTACATGAACACTGAAGCTTTCTTT. This gives the protein CASSLAGQGYMNTEAFF.

The chain has TRBV7-2 and TRBJ1-1; 8 bases map to TRBD1. Trimming took 6 bases from V and 6 from J; bases not matched to a gene: 3. There are 12 residues in the CDR3. In germline, CDR1 is SGHTA, CDR2 FQGNSA. DNA of the CDR3: TGTGCCAGCAGGGAACAGGGGGCTGAAGCTTTCTTT. It specifies CASREQGAEAFF.

The chain carries TRBV7-9 and TRBJ1-1, with D unresolved. Germline values: CDR1 SEHNR, CDR2 FQNEAQ (reference sequence). The CDR3 loop spans 13 amino acids. V was cut by 5 bases and J by 3 bases, with 10 bases left in between. CDR3 region: CASSHLRDTEAFF. CDR3 coding DNA: TGTGCCAGCAGCCACCTAAGGGACACTGAAGCTTTCTTT. Together with reference TRBV7-9 and TRBJ1-1, the CDR3 gives the full variable domain: DTGVSQNPRHKITKRGQNVTFRCDPISEHNRLYWYRQTLGQGPEFLTYFQNEAQLEKSRLLSDRFSAERPKGSFSTLEIQRTEQGDSAMYLCASSHLRDTEAFFGQGTRLTVV.

The chain employs TRBV27 and TRBJ2-7, with D maybe TRBD2 (5 bases). The CDR3 spans 14 residues. Trimming shortened V by 4 bases and J by 4 bases, and 14 bases separated the two germline ends. Germline loops: CDR1 MNHEY, CDR2 SMNVEV (reference sequence). The CDR3: CASSSGRAGYEQYF. DNA for the CDR3: TGTGCCAGCAGTTCGGGAAGGGCTGGGTACGAGCAGTACTTC.

The chain has TRBV9 and TRBJ1-1, with no clear D. CDR1 SGDLS and CDR2 YYNGEE come from the germline V gene. The CDR3 is 13 amino acids. V lost 4 bases and J 6 bases, leaving 13 bases between the germline ends. In DNA, the CDR3 is TGTGCCAGCAGCTATATAAAGAAAGCTGAAGCTTTCTTT. Translation: CASSYIKKAEAFF. The full variable domain, in which reference TRBV9 and TRBJ1-1 provide the parts outside the CDR3, is DSGVTQTPKHLITATGQRVTLRCSPRSGDLSVYWYQQSLDQGLQFLIQYYNGEERAKGNILERFSAQQFPDLHSELNLSSLELGDSALYFCASSYIKKAEAFFGQGTRLTVV.

In DNA, the CDR3 is TGTGCCTGGAGTGCGGGACAGGGTTTTGGGCAGTTCTTC. It is translated as CAWSAGQGFGQFF. This chain uses TRBV30 with TRBJ2-1; TRBD1 aligns across 9 bases. This CDR3 contains 13 residues. The junction had 7 bases not matched to a gene; V was cut back by 1 base and J by 12 bases. Germline lookup yields CDR1 GTSNPN and CDR2 SVGIG (reference sequence).

The chain links TRBV11-2 to TRBJ1-4; D gene ambiguous. This CDR3 is built from 15 residues. Germline V gene sequence: CDR1 SGHAT, CDR2 FQNNGV. V gave up 6 bases and J gave up 4 bases, with 15 bases separating them. The CDR3, as DNA: TGTGCCAGCAGTCCCACCGATCGAGATAATGAAAAACTGTTTTTT. Its translation: CASSPTDRDNEKLFF.

V is TRBV29-1 and J is TRBJ2-1; weak D call: TRBD2 (5 bases). Germline V lookup: CDR1 SQVTM, CDR2 ANQGSEA. V was cut by 5 bases and J by 0 bases, with 20 bases left in between. The CDR3 is made up of 17 amino acids. The CDR3 nucleotides are TGCAGCGTTCGCGGGCGTAGACCAAGGAGCTCCTACAATGAGCAGTTCTTC. Its protein product is CSVRGRRPRSSYNEQFF.

The chain combines TRBV5-4 with TRBJ1-6, with 9 bases identical to TRBD1. The V gene end was trimmed by 5 bases and the J gene end by 9 bases; junction bases not matched to a gene: 6. The length of the CDR3 is 14 residues. Germline V gives CDR1 SGHNT, CDR2 YYREEE (reference sequence). The CDR3 spells CASSSGTGLSPLHF. DNA for the CDR3: TGTGCCAGCAGTTCCGGGACAGGGCTTTCACCCCTCCACTTT.

The chain uses TRBV7-3 and TRBJ1-2; D is undetermined. The CDR3 runs 12 residues. Trimming took 2 bases from V and 5 from J, leaving 6 bases between them. Germline V gives CDR1 SGHTA, CDR2 FQGTGA. This CDR3 reads CASSLRGYGYTF. The CDR3 DNA sequence: TGTGCCAGCAGCTTACGGGGTTATGGCTACACCTTC.

The chain uses TRBV19 and TRBJ2-7; perhaps TRBD1 as D (6 bases). Deletions cut 4 bases from V and 6 bases from J, with 16 bases between. Per the germline V gene, CDR1 is LNHDA and CDR2 is SQIVND (reference sequence). The CDR3 has 14 residues. The CDR3 nucleotides read TGTGCCAGTAGTACCCAGGGGACATCGGCCGAGCAGTACTTC. It encodes CASSTQGTSAEQYF.

The rearrangement uses TRBV19 and TRBJ2-7, with 7 bases lining up with TRBD2. Germline V gives CDR1 LNHDA, CDR2 SQIVND (reference sequence). With V trimmed by 5 bases and J by 0 bases, 4 bases remained unmatched. The CDR3 is 14 amino acids. CDR3 DNA: TGTGCCAGTAGTGGGGGACTAAGCTCCTACGAGCAGTACTTC. Translation gives CASSGGLSSYEQYF.

This sequence joins TRBV19 and TRBJ2-7; 9 bases are shared with TRBD1. The CDR3 is made up of 19 amino acids. J was trimmed by 0 bases and V by 7 bases; bases with no gene match: 19. The germline V gene encodes CDR1 LNHDA and CDR2 SQIVND (reference sequence). The CDR3 nucleotides read TGTGCCAGTATTCTCCCTGGACAGGGGAATATCAGTCCCTCCTACGAGCAGTACTTC. It yields the protein CASILPGQGNISPSYEQYF.

CDR3 bases: TGTGCCTGGAGAGGGCTCTCCTACGAGCAGTACTTC. This codes for CAWRGLSYEQYF. V and J are TRBV30 and TRBJ2-7; D gene ambiguous. Germline lookup yields CDR1 GTSNPN and CDR2 SVGIG (reference sequence). Trimming cost V 3 bases and J 0 bases, with 6 bases left between them. The length of the CDR3 is 12 residues.